This TCR beta chain stems from a study of T cell responses to AZD1222 COVID-19 vaccine. TCRdb's table, derived via immunoSEQ multiplex PCR, lists solely in-frame clones and lacks some. The sample holds about 110,000 clones, about nine tenths seen once. From germline, CDR1 is LGHDT and CDR2 YNNKEL (reference sequence). The CDR3 is made up of 17 amino acids. Trimming shortened V by 3 bases and J by 2 bases, and 20 bases separated the two germline ends. This chain uses TRBV3-1 (or the pseudogene TRBV3-2) with TRBJ2-7, with D perhaps given as TRBD1 or TRBD2 (5 bases each). The TCR sequence derives from an adult who received the AZD1222 COVID-19 vaccine. Sequenced material: peripheral blood, taken 28 days after the second AZD1222 dose. This CDR3 is CASSQGRSLGLTYEQYF. The CDR3 DNA follows: TGTGCCAGCAGCCAGGGACGGTCGCTGGGGCTCACCTACGAGCAGTACTTC.